These 22 T cell receptor beta chains were all obtained from the same sample, sequenced in a study of identical twins. TCRdb reanalysed the 5' RACE reads using MiXCR and keeps one entry per CDR3 protein. The table has 500,000 to 650,000 distinct CDR3 sequences, under 8.5% seen once; the top ten hold 1.6%. This sample also appeared in a second study, on yellow fever vaccine responses in identical twins.

Input material: PBMCs. Receptors were obtained from a woman aged 18-30 years in good health.

Concerning this clonotype: It may be a read error: a sequence one base away is much more abundant. CDR3 DNA sequence: TGCGCCAGCAGCTTGGAGGGACCCTGGGGTGTGCAGTACTTC. It yields the protein CASSLEGPWGVQYF. The chain is built from TRBV5-1 and TRBJ2-7; D assignment may be TRBD1 or TRBD2 (5 bases each). The CDR3 length is 14 residues. V was clipped by 0 bases and J by 9 bases, with 16 bases between them. Per the germline V gene, CDR1 is SGHRS and CDR2 is YFSETQ.

This clonotype has just a few counts. The chain links TRBV11-2 to TRBJ2-5; 11 bases are shared with TRBD2. The germline CDR1 and CDR2 sequences are SGHAT and FQNNGV. J gave up 2 bases and V 5 bases, and 4 bases lay outside the gene matches. The CDR3 totals 15 residues. The DNA for the CDR3 is TGTGCCAGCAGCCGAATAGCGGGAGGGCAAGAGACCCAGTACTTC. Amino acids: CASSRIAGGQETQYF. Complete variable domain (other parts from reference TRBV11-2 and TRBJ2-5): EAGVAQSPRYKIIEKRQSVAFWCNPISGHATLYWYQQILGQGPKLLIQFQNNGVVDDSQLPKDRFSAERLKGVDSTLKIQPAKLEDSAVYLCASSRIAGGQETQYFGPGTRLLVL.

The chain has TRBV6-2 or TRBV6-3 and TRBJ2-2; tentative D call: TRBD2 (5 bases). The ends were cut back, 4 bases at V and 0 bases at J, with 9 bases in the middle. CDR1 and CDR2 from the germline V gene are MNHEY and SVGEGT. CDR3 length: 15 residues. The CDR3 loop is CASSFGLTNTGELFF. The CDR3 DNA reads as TGTGCCAGCAGTTTTGGACTCACGAACACCGGGGAGCTGTTTTTT.

This clonotype was detected a few times. The V gene is TRBV2, the J gene TRBJ2-5; D is uncertain. The V end was cut by 3 bases, the J end by 1 base, with 15 bases between. The CDR3 is made up of 16 amino acids. The germline gives CDR1 SNHLY, CDR2 FYNNEI. CDR3 sequence reads: CASSDRNPVFQETQYF. The CDR3 DNA sequence: TGTGCCAGCAGTGATAGGAACCCGGTTTTCCAAGAGACCCAGTACTTC. Filled out from reference TRBV2 and TRBJ2-5, the complete variable domain reads EPEVTQTPSHQVTQMGQEVILRCVPISNHLYFYWYRQILGQKVEFLVSFYNNEISEKSEIFDDQFSVERPDGSNFTLKIRSTKLEDSAMYFCASSDRNPVFQETQYFGPGTRLLVL.

Many counts were recorded for this clonotype. The chain has TRBV15 and TRBJ2-1, with 9 positions matching TRBD1. V gave up 9 bases and J gave up 4 bases; unmatched junction bases: 13. The CDR3 spans 16 residues. Germline lookup yields CDR1 LNHNV and CDR2 YYDKDF (reference sequence). As DNA, the CDR3 is TGTGCCACATCCACCACTATCGGGACAGGGTACAATGAGCAGTTCTTC. Its translation is CATSTTIGTGYNEQFF.

This chain connects TRBV4-1 to TRBJ2-7; 11 bases are a match to TRBD1. V lost 4 bases and J lost 1; bases outside the gene matches: 3. Germline V gene data show CDR1 as MGHRA and CDR2 as YSYEKL. The CDR3 sequence is 15 residues long. CDR3 DNA: TGCGCCAGCAGCCGCGGGACAGGGGGTTCCTACGAGCAGTACTTC. Encoded protein: CASSRGTGGSYEQYF.

This clonotype was counted between two and nine times. CDR3: CASSRLNRGSTGELFF. The CDR3, as DNA: TGTGCCAGCAGCCGCCTAAACAGGGGATCAACCGGGGAGCTGTTTTTT. The rearrangement uses TRBV6-1 and TRBJ2-2; 7 nucleotides agree with TRBD1. This CDR3 spans 16 amino acids. Trimming removed 6 bases from V and 5 bases from J; junction bases left unmatched: 12. Germline CDR1 MNHNS, CDR2 SASEGT.

In its sample, this clonotype was seen a few times. The V gene is TRBV12-3 or TRBV12-4, the J gene TRBJ2-4; tentatively, D is TRBD1 (6 bases). V was pared by 4 bases and J by 12 bases, with 13 bases between. CDR3 length: 12 residues. CDR3 residues: CASSSGIGGQYF. CDR3 sequence (DNA): TGTGCCAGCAGTTCGGGGATAGGGGGTCAGTACTTC.

This clonotype was counted many times. This chain uses TRBV25-1 with TRBJ2-6; D perhaps matches TRBD2 (6 bases). CDR1 and CDR2 (germline): MGHDK, SYGVNS. Trimming pared 0 bases from V and 4 bases from J, leaving 19 bases between. This CDR3 contains 19 residues. Here the CDR3 DNA reads TGTGCCAGCAGTGAATATGGAGCGGGCCTCACGGGAGGGGCCAACGTCCTGACTTTC. It yields the protein CASSEYGAGLTGGANVLTF.

V is TRBV20-1 and J is TRBJ2-7; D gene unclear. The V end lost 3 bases, the J end lost 3 bases, and 12 bases lay between the germline ends. CDR3 length: 13 residues. Germline V gene lookup returns CDR1 DFQATT and CDR2 SNEGSKA (reference sequence). CDR3 DNA: TGCAGTGCTAGTGCTTCGGGCGTCTACGAGCAGTACTTC. Translation: CSASASGVYEQYF.

The table lists this clonotype with many counts. This rearrangement joins TRBV10-2 to TRBJ2-7, with D possibly being TRBD1 (6 bases). CDR1 is WSHSY, CDR2 SAAADI, per germline. This CDR3 is 11 amino acids long. The ends were cut back, 9 bases at V and 4 bases at J, with 10 bases in the middle. The CDR3 coding sequence is TGCGCCAGTGGACAGTTATACGAGCAGTACTTC. This translates into CASGQLYEQYF.

This clonotype was recorded many times. This chain links TRBV6-6 with TRBJ2-7; D is undetermined. Germline assignment: CDR1 MNHNY and CDR2 SVGAGI (reference sequence). CDR3 length: 13 residues. Between the trimmed V and J ends, which lost 2 bases and 3 bases, there was a span of 8 bases. The CDR3 is CASSYVGDYEQYF. CDR3 nucleotide sequence: TGTGCCAGCAGTTACGTTGGGGACTACGAGCAGTACTTC.

This clonotype was seen a handful of times. This sequence joins TRBV12-3 or TRBV12-4 and TRBJ1-6, with D possibly being TRBD1 (5 bases). Trimming cost V 5 bases and J 7 bases, with 21 bases left between them. CDR3 size: 17 residues. In DNA, the CDR3 is TGTGCCAGCAGTCCTCAACACCTGGCACAGGAGAATTCACCCCTCCACTTT. Translating it yields CASSPQHLAQENSPLHF.

The CDR3 coding sequence is TGTGCCAGCAGTTTGATTGTAGGGGCGGGCTACAATGAGCAGTTCTTC. Its translation: CASSLIVGAGYNEQFF. The chain joins TRBV12-3 or TRBV12-4 to TRBJ2-1; the D call may be TRBD1 or TRBD2 (5 bases each). This CDR3 spans 16 amino acids. V dropped 3 bases and J dropped 3 bases, with 15 bases sitting between them.

This clonotype was seen only a few times. This rearrangement joins TRBV14 to TRBJ1-1, with unresolved D. Trimming left V 1 base short and J 4 bases short, with 10 bases between. The CDR3 contains 14 residues. Germline-derived CDR1 and CDR2 are SGHDN and FVKESK. The CDR3 is CASSQAWDFTEAFF. For the CDR3, the DNA is TGTGCCAGCAGCCAAGCGTGGGATTTCACTGAAGCTTTCTTT. The full variable domain, its missing parts supplied by reference TRBV14 and TRBJ1-1, is EAGVTQFPSHSVIEKGQTVTLRCDPISGHDNLYWYRRVMGKEIKFLLHFVKESKQDESGMPNNRFLAERTGGTYSTLKVQPAELEDSGVYFCASSQAWDFTEAFFGQGTRLTVV.

This clonotype was recorded at least ten times. The rearrangement uses TRBV29-1 and TRBJ1-1; no clear D gene. Per germline, CDR1 SQVTM and CDR2 ANQGSEA. The CDR3 has 15 amino acids. V lost 7 bases to trimming and J lost 0 bases, with 18 bases between them. The DNA for the CDR3 is TGCAGCGCAGTACCAGGAAATTCACTGAACACTGAAGCTTTCTTT. This codes for CSAVPGNSLNTEAFF.

This rearrangement joins TRBV27 to TRBJ2-7; 11 nucleotides match TRBD1. The CDR3 is 16 amino acids. The V gene's germline CDR1 is MNHEY and CDR2 SMNVEV (reference sequence). V was clipped by 0 bases and J by 7 bases; unmatched bases: 8. In DNA form, the CDR3 reads TGTGCCAGCAGTTTATCCCCGGGACAGGGGGTCTTAGAGCAGTACTTC. It is translated as CASSLSPGQGVLEQYF.

The gene calls are TRBV12-3 or TRBV12-4 and TRBJ2-3; D is tentatively TRBD1 or TRBD2 (6 bases each). The CDR3 length is 14 residues. The V gene lost 3 bases and the J gene lost 4 bases, with 11 bases spanning the gap. The CDR3 DNA follows: TGTGCCAGCAGTTTCGCAGGGGAGGCAGATACGCAGTATTTT. Encoded protein: CASSFAGEADTQYF.

As DNA, the CDR3 is TGTGCCAGCAGCGCGGGACTAGCGGGGATGCAGTATTTT. This sequence encodes CASSAGLAGMQYF. The rearrangement links TRBV3-1 to TRBJ2-3; 13 positions agree with TRBD2. CDR1 is LGHDT and CDR2 is YNNKEL in the germline V gene (reference sequence). The junction had 4 bases not matched to a gene; V was cut back by 5 bases and J by 11 bases. This CDR3 has 13 amino acids.

This clonotype occurred a few times. The genes are TRBV7-3 and TRBJ2-1; 8 bases are shared with TRBD2. The CDR3 consists of 15 residues. J was trimmed by 12 bases and V by 0 bases; bases with no gene match: 10. The germline V gene encodes CDR1 SGHTA and CDR2 FQGTGA. The DNA of the CDR3 is TGTGCCAGCAGCTTAACGGCTAGCGGGCCCAAGGGGCAGTTCTTC. Translating it yields CASSLTASGPKGQFF.

This chain joins TRBV7-2 and TRBJ2-7; D call uncertain. CDR3 length: 13 residues. The V and J ends lost 2 bases and 3 bases respectively, with 8 bases between them. Germline V CDR1 and CDR2: SGHTA, FQGNSA. CDR3 in DNA: TGTGCCAGCAGCTTAACCGAGTACTACGAGCAGTACTTC. It specifies CASSLTEYYEQYF.

This clonotype was seen a handful of times. The V gene is TRBV28, the J gene TRBJ2-1; TRBD2 is a possible D gene (5 bases). Trimming took off 3 bases at V and 4 bases at J, with 22 bases between the two ends. The CDR3 is made up of 18 amino acids. Germline lookup yields CDR1 MDHEN and CDR2 SYDVKM. The CDR3 loop reads CASSFTRTGIHQYNEQFF. The DNA of the CDR3 is TGTGCCAGCAGTTTTACCAGAACGGGGATTCATCAATACAATGAGCAGTTCTTC. Looking up the rest from reference TRBV28 and TRBJ2-1 gives the full variable domain: DVKVTQSSRYLVKRTGEKVFLECVQDMDHENMFWYRQDPGLGLRLIYFSYDVKMKEKGDIPEGYSVSREKKERFSLILESASTNQTSMYLCASSFTRTGIHQYNEQFFGPGTRLTVL.